This entry lists 18 T cell receptor beta chains sequenced from one sample in a study of CD8+ T cells in alopecia areata (dated by TCRdb to the late 2010s). Library generation was performed with the immunoSEQ multiplex PCR assay. To provide template for TCR sequencing, every sample had RNA extracted and reverse transcribed into cDNA. Sourced from immuneACCESS, this table was stored by TCRdb with only in-frame sequences that have V and J called. A share of the clones is absent; for the studies checked, an unresolved V gene accounts for under half, and the remainder has no known explanation. The sample table records 98,000 or so clones; approximately 66% of these occur just once. 15% of the sample is taken by the ten largest. The meaning of the sample's time point label: around 4 weeks on oral tofacitinib. The treatment or condition tag for this specimen amounts to: oral pan-JAK inhibitor, 5-10 mg twice daily.

Sample: CD8+ T cells sorted from blood, taken at week 4, from a patient treated with tofacitinib. The receptors here all came from a human donor with alopecia areata.

The chain uses TRBV7-9 and TRBJ1-2, with 7 bases lining up with TRBD1. This CDR3 comprises 14 residues. The germline gives CDR1 SEHNR, CDR2 FQNEAQ (reference sequence). V shed 1 base, J shed 8 bases, and the junction held 7 bases outside the gene matches. The CDR3 DNA is TGTGCCAGCAGCTTAGGGGACAGTGGATGGGGCTACACCTTC. Its protein is CASSLGDSGWGYTF. The complete variable domain, with remaining parts taken from reference TRBV7-9 and TRBJ1-2, reads DTGVSQNPRHKITKRGQNVTFRCDPISEHNRLYWYRQTLGQGPEFLTYFQNEAQLEKSRLLSDRFSAERPKGSFSTLEIQRTEQGDSAMYLCASSLGDSGWGYTFGSGTRLTVV.

The CDR3 loop is CASSSPRDRGRQETQYF. CDR3 sequence (DNA): TGCGCCAGCAGTTCGCCTCGGGACAGGGGGCGTCAAGAGACCCAGTACTTC. The V gene is TRBV5-1, the J gene TRBJ2-5; 12 bases line up with TRBD1. CDR1 SGHRS and CDR2 YFSETQ come from the germline V gene. The ends lost 5 bases at V and 2 bases at J; junction bases unmatched: 10. The CDR3 contains 17 residues.

The chain recombines TRBV2 with TRBJ2-7; TRBD2 aligns across 7 bases. CDR1 SNHLY and CDR2 FYNNEI come from the germline V gene. The CDR3 covers 13 residues. The V segment lost 7 bases and the J segment 1 base; nucleotides outside the gene matches: 4. The CDR3 DNA reads TGTGCCAGCAATGGGGGGGTATCCTACGAGCAGTACTTC. It encodes CASNGGVSYEQYF.

V and J are TRBV9 and TRBJ2-1; 9 positions agree with TRBD2. Germline V gives CDR1 SGDLS, CDR2 YYNGEE. This CDR3 is built from 15 residues. Trimming took 0 bases from V and 6 from J; bases not matched to a gene: 4. The CDR3 DNA follows: TGTGCCAGCAGCGTAGAAGGGACTAGCCTCAATGAGCAGTTCTTC. Its translation: CASSVEGTSLNEQFF.

The V gene is TRBV27, the J gene TRBJ2-1; 10 bases line up with TRBD1. Germline loops: CDR1 MNHEY, CDR2 SMNVEV (reference sequence). CDR3 length: 11 amino acids. DNA for the CDR3: TGTGGGACAGGGGGTGTGAATGAGCAGTTCTTC. It codes for CGTGGVNEQFF.

The chain joins TRBV27 to TRBJ1-2, with no clear D. The V and J ends lost 4 bases and 2 bases respectively, with 8 bases between them. Looked up from germline, CDR1 is MNHEY and CDR2 is SMNVEV (reference sequence). This CDR3 comprises 13 residues. CDR3 region: CASSYRVNYGYTF. CDR3 DNA sequence: TGTGCCAGCAGTTACCGGGTCAACTATGGCTACACCTTC.

In this sample, this clone turned up a few times. J is TRBJ1-1 and V is TRBV7-9; weak D call: TRBD1 (5 bases). V lost 4 bases to trimming and J lost 2 bases, with 17 bases between them. Germline V gene sequence: CDR1 SEHNR, CDR2 FQNEAQ (reference sequence). This CDR3 has 16 residues. As DNA, the CDR3 is TGTGCCAGCAGCTCAGAAAGGCGAGGGGCTAACACTGAAGCTTTCTTT. Translation gives CASSSERRGANTEAFF. Combining the CDR3 with reference TRBV7-9 and TRBJ1-1 gives the whole variable domain DTGVSQNPRHKITKRGQNVTFRCDPISEHNRLYWYRQTLGQGPEFLTYFQNEAQLEKSRLLSDRFSAERPKGSFSTLEIQRTEQGDSAMYLCASSSERRGANTEAFFGQGTRLTVV.

This chain links TRBV19 with TRBJ2-6, with D unclear. The CDR3 spans 16 residues. Per the germline V gene, CDR1 is LNHDA and CDR2 is SQIVND (reference sequence). V shed 1 base and J shed 0 bases, with 7 bases lying between them. The CDR3 reads CASSIVTGSGANVLTF. CDR3 coding DNA: TGTGCCAGTAGTATAGTTACGGGCTCTGGGGCCAACGTCCTGACTTTC.

The chain uses TRBV7-8 and TRBJ2-7; maybe TRBD2 (6 bases). V lost 5 bases, J lost 7 bases, and 18 bases lay in between. Germline V gives CDR1 SGHVS, CDR2 FQNEAQ. This CDR3 has 14 amino acids. The CDR3 region is CASSRYGSLREQYF. For the CDR3, the DNA is TGTGCCAGCAGCCGTTACGGGAGCCTCCGGGAGCAGTACTTC.

This clone was recorded only once. The V gene is TRBV19, the J gene TRBJ2-3, with unresolved D. CDR1 and CDR2 (germline): LNHDA, SQIVND (reference sequence). Trimming removed 3 bases from V and 4 bases from J, with 8 bases in between. CDR3 length: 13 amino acids. The CDR3 reads CASSMGTADTQYF. The CDR3 nucleotides are TGTGCCAGTAGTATGGGAACGGCAGATACGCAGTATTTT.

The table lists this clone with a few counts. Germline is not matched at one junction end, which may reflect a read error. This chain links TRBV10-3 with TRBJ2-6; D is uncertain. Germline lookup yields CDR1 ENHRY and CDR2 SYGVKD. This CDR3 is 16 amino acids long. In nucleotides, the CDR3 is TGTGCCAGCAGTTTCGACGGAAACTCTGGGGCCAACGTCCTGACTTTC. Amino acid sequence: CASSFDGNSGANVLTF.

V usage is TRBV6-6 and J usage is TRBJ1-1; D call uncertain. CDR1 and CDR2 (germline): MNHNY, SVGAGI (reference sequence). The V and J ends lost 5 bases and 1 base respectively, with 14 bases between them. The CDR3 is 15 amino acids. As DNA, the CDR3 is TGTGCCAGCAGTCCAACCAGAGCTCAGAACACTGAAGCTTTCTTT. It specifies CASSPTRAQNTEAFF.

J is TRBJ2-1 and V is TRBV28; the match to TRBD2 covers 10 bases. Germline V CDR1 and CDR2: MDHEN, SYDVKM. CDR3 length equals 17 residues. V shed 5 bases, J shed 8 bases, and the junction held 15 bases outside the gene matches. The CDR3 DNA reads as TGTGCCAGCAGTCAACCGCCCGGGACTAGCGTTGAGTATGAGCAGTTCTTC. It yields the protein CASSQPPGTSVEYEQFF.

Only a few counts were recorded for this clone. This sequence joins TRBV4-3 and TRBJ2-1, with D unresolved. Germline V gives CDR1 LGHNA, CDR2 YSLEER. The V gene lost 0 bases and the J gene lost 2 bases, with 17 bases spanning the gap. CDR3 length: 18 residues. The CDR3 DNA reads TGCGCCAGCAGCCAAGATATAGCCAGCCCCTCAACCTACAATGAGCAGTTCTTC. This gives the protein CASSQDIASPSTYNEQFF.

The rearrangement uses TRBV5-1 and TRBJ2-1, with TRBD2 matching 7 bases. The CDR3 has 15 amino acids. Trimming at V came to 0 bases and at J to 4 bases, leaving 4 bases not matched to a gene. Germline V lookup: CDR1 SGHRS, CDR2 YFSETQ. The CDR3, as DNA: TGCGCCAGCAGCTTGGTAGCTAGCGGTTACAATGAGCAGTTCTTC. Residues: CASSLVASGYNEQFF.

The chain combines TRBV5-6 with TRBJ2-1; possibly TRBD1 for D (6 bases). The CDR3 length is 15 residues. Trimming took off 0 bases at V and 0 bases at J, with 7 bases between the two ends. Germline V gene lookup returns CDR1 SGHDT and CDR2 YYEEEE. The CDR3 nucleotides read TGTGCCAGCAGCTTGGCAGGGGTCTCCTACAATGAGCAGTTCTTC. This codes for CASSLAGVSYNEQFF.

This chain uses TRBV29-1 with TRBJ2-3; D gene ambiguous. V lost 5 bases and J 4 bases, leaving 13 bases between the germline ends. Per germline, CDR1 SQVTM and CDR2 ANQGSEA. The CDR3 spans 13 residues. The CDR3 bases are TGCAGCGTTCAGGACCACGGCGCAGATACGCAGTATTTT. It is translated as CSVQDHGADTQYF.

This chain connects TRBV28 to TRBJ1-5; 8 bases align to TRBD1. The germline gives CDR1 MDHEN, CDR2 SYDVKM. This CDR3 is built from 14 residues. Unmatched junction bases numbered 5, after V lost 3 bases and J lost 7 bases. The CDR3: CASSFQGAGQPQHF. CDR3 nucleotide sequence: TGTGCCAGCAGTTTCCAGGGGGCCGGGCAGCCCCAGCATTTT.